This TCR beta chain was retrieved from a study of blood T cell repertoires in COVID-19. J lost 8 bases, V lost 4 bases, and 15 bases had no gene match. The CDR3 covers 16 residues. Germline CDR1 and CDR2: SGHRS and YFSETQ. Generated by immunoSEQ multiplex PCR, the TCRdb table keeps only in-frame clones and is missing some. The sample includes about 220,000 clones, 88% of them seen just once. Sequencing was done on a sample of PBMCs or T cells enriched from blood (not recorded which). The chain links TRBV5-1 to TRBJ1-2, with TRBD1 identical over 9 bases. The receptor was isolated from a woman in her 30s who had recovered from COVID-19. The CDR3 DNA is TGCGCCAGCAGCCCCGGGGACAGGGCGTATCTCACGGGCTACACCTTC. Protein product: CASSPGDRAYLTGYTF.